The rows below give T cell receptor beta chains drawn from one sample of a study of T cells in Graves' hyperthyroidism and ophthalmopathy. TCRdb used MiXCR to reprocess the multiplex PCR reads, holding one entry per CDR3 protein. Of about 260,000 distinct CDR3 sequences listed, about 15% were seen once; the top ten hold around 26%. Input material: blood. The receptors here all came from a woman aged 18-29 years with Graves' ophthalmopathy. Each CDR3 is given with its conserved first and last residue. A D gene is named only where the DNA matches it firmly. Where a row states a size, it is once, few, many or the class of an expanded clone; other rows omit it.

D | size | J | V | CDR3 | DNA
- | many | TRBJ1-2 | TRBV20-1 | CSASVVYNYGYTF | TGCAGTGCTAGTGTTGTCTACAACTATGGCTACACCTTC
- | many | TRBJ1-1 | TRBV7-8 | CASSSGRALASTEAFF | TGTGCCAGCAGCTCCGGACGGGCCCTTGCGAGCACTGAAGCTTTCTTT
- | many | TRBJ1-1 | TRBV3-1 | CASSQEWQDGEAFF | TGTGCCAGCAGCCAAGAGTGGCAGGATGGGGAAGCTTTCTTT
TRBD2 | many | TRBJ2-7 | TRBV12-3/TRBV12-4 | CASTGLANYEQYF | TGTGCCAGCACCGGACTAGCGAACTACGAGCAGTACTTC
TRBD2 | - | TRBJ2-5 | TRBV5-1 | CASSFGTSGGEETQYF | TGCGCCAGCAGCTTCGGGACTAGCGGGGGGGAAGAGACCCAGTACTTC
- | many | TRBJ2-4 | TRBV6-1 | CASSEGGLTPVRYF | TGTGCCAGCAGTGAAGGAGGGCTCACCCCGGTTCGGTACTTC
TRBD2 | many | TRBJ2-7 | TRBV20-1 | CSARDRSGSPHEQYF | TGCAGTGCTAGAGATCGGAGCGGGAGTCCCCACGAGCAGTACTTC
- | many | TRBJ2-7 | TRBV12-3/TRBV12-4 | CASSQPGSKTDKTYEQYF | TGTGCCAGCAGCCAACCCGGCAGCAAAACCGATAAAACTTACGAGCAGTACTTC
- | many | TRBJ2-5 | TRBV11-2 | CASGSLVETQYF | TGTGCCAGCGGATCTCTCGTGGAGACCCAGTACTTC
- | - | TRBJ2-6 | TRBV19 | CASSMGSGANVLTF | TGTGCCAGTAGTATGGGCTCTGGGGCCAACGTCCTGACTTTC
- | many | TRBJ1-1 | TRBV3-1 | CASSQDPRTGNTEAFF | TGTGCCAGCAGCCAAGATCCCCGAACAGGGAACACTGAAGCTTTCTTT
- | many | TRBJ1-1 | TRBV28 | CASTSVNTEAFF | TGTGCCAGCACTTCAGTGAACACTGAAGCTTTCTTT
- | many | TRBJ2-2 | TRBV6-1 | CASLDDSRVNTGELFF | TGTGCCAGCCTAGACGACTCCAGGGTGAACACCGGGGAGCTGTTTTTT
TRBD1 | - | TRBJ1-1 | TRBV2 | CASSESPIGQANTEAFF | TGTGCCAGCAGTGAGAGCCCAATCGGACAGGCGAACACTGAAGCTTTCTTT
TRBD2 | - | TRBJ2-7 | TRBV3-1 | CASSHGTSGRAYEQYF | TGTGCCAGCAGCCACGGGACTAGCGGGAGGGCGTACGAGCAGTACTTC